The next 31 T cell receptor beta chains were all read from a single sample in a study of shared clonotypes between healthy human individuals. Libraries were prepared by immunoSEQ multiplex PCR; TCRdb keeps only in-frame clonotypes and omits some of them. The repertoire holds some 1.1 million clones, with 60% to 80% as singletons. What was sequenced was memory CD4+ T cells from PBMCs. Regarding subset: CD45RA-negative fraction. All receptors derive from a man younger than 35 in good health. Some clones in this sample may be carry-over from other donors' samples.

The chain couples TRBV14 to TRBJ2-7; TRBD2 might be the D (5 bases). The V and J ends lost 6 bases and 0 bases respectively, with 9 bases between them. This CDR3 spans 13 amino acids. Germline assignment: CDR1 SGHDN and CDR2 FVKESK. The CDR3 sequence is CASSRGNSYEQYF. The CDR3 nucleotides read TGTGCCAGCAGTCGGGGTAACTCCTACGAGCAGTACTTC.

Regarding this clone: Other nucleotide sequences from this sample produce the same CDR3. The chain links TRBV5-6 to TRBJ1-1, with 7 bases fitting TRBD1. CDR1 SGHDT and CDR2 YYEEEE come from the germline V gene. V lost 5 bases and J lost 1; bases outside the gene matches: 2. The CDR3 extends over 13 amino acids. The CDR3 loop reads CASRGTANTEAFF. CDR3 in DNA: TGTGCCAGCAGAGGGACAGCGAACACTGAAGCTTTCTTT.

The V and J genes are TRBV7-2 and TRBJ2-7, with D possibly TRBD2 on 6 matching bases. Germline CDR1 SGHTA, CDR2 FQGNSA. Trimming took off 5 bases at V and 2 bases at J, with 22 bases between the two ends. This CDR3 spans 17 amino acids. CDR3 in DNA: TGTGCCAGCAGCCCCACCGGGACGGCGGGATTCGCCTACGAGCAGTACTTC. The encoded protein is CASSPTGTAGFAYEQYF. Combining the CDR3 with reference TRBV7-2 and TRBJ2-7 gives the whole variable domain GAGVSQSPSNKVTEKGKDVELRCDPISGHTALYWYRQSLGQGLEFLIYFQGNSAPDKSGLPSDRFSAERTGGSVSTLTIQRTQQEDSAVYLCASSPTGTAGFAYEQYFGPGTRLTVT.

The chain is built from TRBV6-1 and TRBJ2-7, with 9 bases matching TRBD1. The CDR3 runs 15 residues. With 5 bases clipped from V and 3 bases from J, the junction kept 8 bases outside the gene matches. Per the germline V gene, CDR1 is MNHNS and CDR2 is SASEGT. CDR3 in DNA: TGTGCCAGCAGTCCTCCCGGGACAGGGTTCTACGAGCAGTACTTC. Translating gives CASSPPGTGFYEQYF.

The chain recombines TRBV9 with TRBJ2-1; TRBD2 aligns across 10 bases. With V trimmed by 4 bases and J by 0 bases, 16 bases remained unmatched. Germline values: CDR1 SGDLS, CDR2 YYNGEE. There are 20 residues in the CDR3. The CDR3 is CASSPKATSGRYSSYNEQFF. The CDR3 bases are TGTGCCAGCAGCCCGAAAGCGACTAGCGGGCGCTATAGCTCCTACAATGAGCAGTTCTTC.

The chain joins TRBV10-1 to TRBJ2-7, with TRBD2 identical over 10 bases. The CDR3 is made up of 13 amino acids. Germline lookup yields CDR1 WNHNN and CDR2 SYGVQD (reference sequence). The V segment lost 8 bases and the J segment 3 bases; nucleotides outside the gene matches: 4. CDR3 in amino acids: CASGTSALYEQYF. DNA of the CDR3: TGCGCCAGCGGGACTAGCGCCCTCTACGAGCAGTACTTC.

The chain recombines TRBV21-1 with TRBJ2-1; whether TRBD1, the table's D call, matches the DNA was not checked. TRBV21-1 has pseudogene status. This CDR3 contains 17 residues. In DNA, the CDR3 is TGTGCCAGCAGCCCCAGGGGAAAGCGGTGGTTTACCAATGAGCAGTTCTTC. Protein sequence: CASSPRGKRWFTNEQFF.

This clone came up once. The CDR3 loop reads CASSLPGREAYEQYF. The CDR3 DNA follows: TGTGCCAGCAGCTTACCCGGACGGGAGGCTTACGAGCAGTACTTC. V and J are TRBV5-4 and TRBJ2-7; 7 nucleotides line up with TRBD2. Looked up from germline, CDR1 is SGHNT and CDR2 is YYREEE (reference sequence). V lost 2 bases and J lost 4; bases outside the gene matches: 9. The CDR3 runs to 15 residues.

The J gene is TRBJ1-5, the V gene TRBV4-3; 9 bases map to TRBD1. The V gene end was trimmed by 0 bases and the J gene end by 11 bases; junction bases not matched to a gene: 5. CDR1 and CDR2 (germline): LGHNA, YSLEER. This CDR3 comprises 14 residues. CDR3 bases: TGCGCCAGCAGCCAAGAAAGAGGACAGGGGTCCCAGCATTTT. It encodes CASSQERGQGSQHF.

The V call is TRBV7-2, the J call TRBJ2-1; TRBD1 matches at 7 bases. The J segment lost 2 bases and the V segment lost 5 bases, leaving 3 bases of the junction unmatched. CDR1 is SGHTA and CDR2 is FQGNSA in the germline V gene. The CDR3 length is 14 residues. Written as DNA, the CDR3 is TGTGCCAGCAGCAGGGGACAGACCTACAATGAGCAGTTCTTC. Protein product: CASSRGQTYNEQFF.

J is TRBJ1-5 and V is TRBV28; D might be TRBD1 (6 bases). Germline V lookup: CDR1 MDHEN, CDR2 SYDVKM. This CDR3 region has 13 residues. Trimming stripped 8 bases from V and 3 bases from J, with 11 bases between. The CDR3 DNA is TGTGCCAGCCAGACAGGACCCAATCAGCCCCAGCATTTT. Translating it yields CASQTGPNQPQHF.

V and J are TRBV6-5 and TRBJ1-2, with unresolved D. The germline V and J ends were trimmed by 3 bases and 0 bases, with 11 bases remaining between them. The germline V gene encodes CDR1 MNHEY and CDR2 SVGAGI. The CDR3 covers 15 residues. The CDR3 DNA reads as TGTGCCAGCAGTTATTCCCACCGTTCTAACTATGGCTACACCTTC. The encoded protein is CASSYSHRSNYGYTF.

V usage is TRBV5-4 and J usage is TRBJ2-1; the D gene is possibly TRBD2 (6 bases). With 0 bases removed from V and 7 bases from J, the gap between germline ends came to 11 bases. CDR1 is SGHNT and CDR2 is YYREEE in the germline V gene (reference sequence). CDR3 length: 14 residues. The CDR3 DNA reads TGTGCCAGCAGCTTGGGCGGGATGCGGAATGAGCAGTTCTTC. Its protein product is CASSLGGMRNEQFF.

The rearrangement links TRBV29-1 to TRBJ2-7; TRBD1 aligns across 11 bases. The CDR3 runs 13 residues. The V segment lost 7 bases and the J segment 6 bases; nucleotides outside the gene matches: 8. Germline V gene lookup returns CDR1 SQVTM and CDR2 ANQGSEA. The CDR3: CSATRDRGIEQYF. Here the CDR3 DNA reads TGCAGCGCTACCCGGGACAGGGGGATCGAGCAGTACTTC.

The chain uses TRBV6-5 and TRBJ1-4, with a possible D match to TRBD1 (6 bases). In germline, CDR1 is MNHEY, CDR2 SVGAGI. Trimming cost V 2 bases and J 4 bases, with 11 bases left between them. The CDR3 extends over 15 amino acids. The CDR3 loop is CASSYTDRFNEKLFF. CDR3 nucleotides: TGTGCCAGCAGTTACACGGACAGATTTAATGAAAAACTGTTTTTT.

This chain connects TRBV9 to TRBJ2-2; the D is unclear. Trimming cost V 0 bases and J 4 bases, with 7 bases left between them. Germline-derived CDR1 and CDR2 are SGDLS and YYNGEE. The CDR3 consists of 14 residues. The CDR3 loop reads CASSVGWSTGELFF. As DNA, the CDR3 is TGTGCCAGCAGCGTAGGATGGAGCACCGGGGAGCTGTTTTTT. Based on the CDR3 plus reference TRBV9 and TRBJ2-2, the full variable domain is DSGVTQTPKHLITATGQRVTLRCSPRSGDLSVYWYQQSLDQGLQFLIQYYNGEERAKGNILERFSAQQFPDLHSELNLSSLELGDSALYFCASSVGWSTGELFFGEGSRLTVL.

This sequence joins TRBV11-2 and TRBJ2-6, with D perhaps given as TRBD1 or TRBD2 (5 bases each). The CDR3 is made up of 16 amino acids. V gave up 5 bases and J gave up 4 bases, with 15 bases separating them. CDR1 is SGHAT, CDR2 FQNNGV, per germline. CDR3: CASSTSGALGANVLTF. CDR3 nucleotide sequence: TGTGCCAGCAGCACTTCCGGGGCCCTCGGGGCCAACGTCCTGACTTTC.

The V call is TRBV19, the J call TRBJ2-7; 8 bases match TRBD1. This CDR3 region has 12 residues. The V gene's germline CDR1 is LNHDA and CDR2 SQIVND (reference sequence). Unmatched junction bases numbered 3, after V lost 8 bases and J lost 3 bases. CDR3 in DNA: TGTGCCAGTTCAGACAGGGGCTACGAGCAGTACTTC. Protein sequence: CASSDRGYEQYF.

The rearrangement joins TRBV9 to TRBJ2-7, with a possible D match to TRBD2 (6 bases). This CDR3 is 14 amino acids long. Germline-derived CDR1 and CDR2 are SGDLS and YYNGEE. V was cut by 3 bases and J by 2 bases, with 12 bases left in between. CDR3 sequence reads: CASSAGGTPYEQYF. CDR3 nucleotide sequence: TGTGCCAGCAGCGCGGGCGGGACCCCCTACGAGCAGTACTTC.

On this clone: Other nucleotide sequences in the sample specify the same CDR3. The chain carries TRBV7-2 and TRBJ2-7; D unclear. Germline assignment: CDR1 SGHTA and CDR2 FQGNSA. With 1 base removed from V and 2 bases from J, the gap between germline ends came to 6 bases. This CDR3 is 13 amino acids long. The CDR3 DNA follows: TGTGCCAGCAGCTTAGGCCGAACCTACGAGCAGTACTTC. Protein sequence: CASSLGRTYEQYF. The full variable domain, rest sourced from reference TRBV7-2 and TRBJ2-7, is GAGVSQSPSNKVTEKGKDVELRCDPISGHTALYWYRQSLGQGLEFLIYFQGNSAPDKSGLPSDRFSAERTGGSVSTLTIQRTQQEDSAVYLCASSLGRTYEQYFGPGTRLTVT.

This chain uses TRBV10-3 with TRBJ1-2, with 7 bases aligning to TRBD1. The CDR3 extends over 13 amino acids. Germline V gene sequence: CDR1 ENHRY, CDR2 SYGVKD. Unmatched junction bases numbered 5, after V lost 6 bases and J lost 4 bases. CDR3 region: CAISPGQFYGYTF. The CDR3 nucleotides are TGTGCCATCAGCCCGGGACAGTTCTATGGCTACACCTTC.

V is TRBV28 and J is TRBJ2-7, with D perhaps TRBD2 (5 bases). From germline, CDR1 is MDHEN and CDR2 SYDVKM. V lost 7 bases and J 1 base, leaving 11 bases between the germline ends. CDR3 length: 13 residues. The CDR3 protein is CASKERGSYEQYF. CDR3 DNA: TGTGCCAGCAAAGAACGGGGATCCTACGAGCAGTACTTC.

The chain joins TRBV10-1 to TRBJ1-1, with D hard to call. V lost 6 bases to trimming and J lost 3 bases, with 11 bases between them. The CDR3 is 13 amino acids. The germline V gene has CDR1 WNHNN and CDR2 SYGVQD (reference sequence). The CDR3 DNA follows: TGCGCCAGCAGCCAGGACGGGGACACTGAAGCTTTCTTT. It specifies CASSQDGDTEAFF.

The J gene is TRBJ2-7, the V gene TRBV27, with TRBD1 matching 8 bases. Germline CDR1 and CDR2: MNHEY and SMNVEV (reference sequence). The CDR3 extends over 14 amino acids. The V segment lost 2 bases and the J segment 5 bases; nucleotides outside the gene matches: 5. DNA of the CDR3: TGTGCCAGCAGTTTAAAAACAGGGGGAAACGAGCAGTACTTC. Amino acid sequence: CASSLKTGGNEQYF.

V usage is TRBV5-6 and J usage is TRBJ2-1; 8 nucleotides match TRBD2. This CDR3 has 17 amino acids. After removal of 5 bases from V and 4 bases from J, the junction contained 14 bases not matched to a gene. Germline loops: CDR1 SGHDT, CDR2 YYEEEE. The CDR3 region has the DNA TGTGCCAGCAGGCGTACCGGGACTAGTGGCCGTTACAATGAGCAGTTCTTC. It codes for CASRRTGTSGRYNEQFF.

This chain uses TRBV2 with TRBJ2-1, with TRBD2 matching 13 bases. The CDR3 loop spans 13 amino acids. V gave up 8 bases and J gave up 8 bases; unmatched junction bases: 3. The germline CDR1 and CDR2 sequences are SNHLY and FYNNEI. CDR3 residues: CASGTSGIDEQFF. The CDR3 DNA is TGTGCCAGCGGGACTAGCGGGATCGATGAGCAGTTCTTC.

This clone was picked up one time. The chain combines TRBV19 with TRBJ2-2; D might be TRBD2 (7 bases). The CDR3 length is 13 residues. Germline V gives CDR1 LNHDA, CDR2 SQIVND (reference sequence). The V end was cut by 10 bases, the J end by 3 bases, with 12 bases between. DNA for the CDR3: TGTGCCACTCCGGGGGGCTACACCGGGGAGCTGTTTTTT. It is translated as CATPGGYTGELFF.

This chain uses TRBV7-8 with TRBJ2-3; no clear D gene. The CDR3 has 14 residues. Trimming took off 7 bases at V and 2 bases at J, with 13 bases between the two ends. Germline V gives CDR1 SGHVS, CDR2 FQNEAQ. CDR3 protein: CASNDNSFTDTQYF. In DNA, the CDR3 is TGTGCCAGCAATGACAACTCCTTCACAGATACGCAGTATTTT.

V usage is TRBV5-5 and J usage is TRBJ2-5; 7 bases agree with TRBD2. Germline loops: CDR1 SGHKS, CDR2 YYEKEE (reference sequence). V lost 4 bases to trimming and J lost 7 bases; unmatched junction nucleotides: 19. The CDR3 length is 17 residues. CDR3 loop: CASSKSRREPFMGTQYF. The CDR3 nucleotides read TGTGCCAGCAGCAAGTCACGGCGGGAGCCGTTTATGGGGACCCAGTACTTC.

This rearrangement joins TRBV18 to TRBJ1-2; no clear D. V gave up 3 bases and J gave up 6 bases, with 14 bases separating them. The CDR3 contains 14 residues. Looked up from germline, CDR1 is KGHSH and CDR2 is LQKENI. CDR3 loop: CASSPALKENGYTF. CDR3 in DNA: TGTGCCAGCTCACCCGCCCTAAAAGAGAATGGCTACACCTTC.

V usage is TRBV5-4 and J usage is TRBJ1-4; 7 nucleotides match TRBD1. CDR3 length: 14 amino acids. The V segment lost 0 bases and the J segment 6 bases; nucleotides outside the gene matches: 2. Germline CDR1 is SGHNT and CDR2 is YYREEE (reference sequence). CDR3 residues: CASSLGTGDEKLFF. The DNA for the CDR3 is TGTGCCAGCAGCTTGGGGACAGGTGATGAAAAACTGTTTTTT.